This T cell receptor beta chain stems from a study of blood T cells in healthy people across ages. V was clipped by 5 bases and J by 4 bases; unmatched bases: 6. This CDR3 has 15 amino acids. This clonotype was recorded at least ten times. Using a J-beta primer mix together with a sample-barcoded 5' primer, a second PCR was run for about 6 to 12 cycles. TCRdb redid the calling of the 5' RACE reads with MiXCR, one entry per CDR3 protein. This table has around 670,000 distinct CDR3 sequences, roughly 30% appearing once. The J gene is TRBJ2-7, the V gene TRBV12-3 or TRBV12-4, with 12 positions matching TRBD1. The specimen was blood. The sequence derives from a woman at least 80 years old in good health. The CDR3 DNA sequence: TGTGCCAGCAGTCAAGGGACAGGGGGCTTTTACGAGCAGTACTTC. Its translation: CASSQGTGGFYEQYF.